These 25 T cell receptor beta chains share one sample of origin, sequenced in a study of blood T cell repertoires in COVID-19. The protocol was immunoSEQ multiplex PCR, while the TCRdb copy is restricted to in-frame clones and leaves out a portion. Of approximately 220,000 clones detected, roughly 84% appear once; the ten largest clones hold around 30%. Sequences were obtained from peripheral blood. The source is a man aged 35-49 years with acute or convalescent COVID-19.

The J gene is TRBJ2-7, the V gene TRBV11-1; no definite D call. From germline, CDR1 is SGHAT and CDR2 FQDESV (reference sequence). CDR3 length: 15 residues. V shed 6 bases and J shed 5 bases, with 20 bases lying between them. Here the CDR3 reads CASSSPSQVRNEQYF. CDR3 coding DNA: TGTGCCAGCAGTTCCCCCTCCCAGGTGCGCAACGAGCAGTACTTC.

The chain uses TRBV4-2 and TRBJ1-4; a possible D gene is TRBD1 (6 bases). V lost 4 bases and J lost 6, with 12 bases in between. CDR1 LGHNA and CDR2 YNFKEQ come from the germline V gene. This CDR3 is 14 amino acids long. The chain's CDR3 is CASSPGGPDEKLFF. The CDR3 coding sequence is TGTGCCAGCAGCCCCGGGGGGCCCGATGAAAAACTGTTTTTT.

V usage is TRBV7-2 and J usage is TRBJ1-5; 9 nucleotides match TRBD1. The CDR3 length is 16 residues. Germline trimming cut 5 bases from V and 0 bases from J; bases unmatched to any gene: 5. Looked up from germline, CDR1 is SGHTA and CDR2 is FQGNSA. CDR3: CASSPRTGDSNQPQHF. DNA for the CDR3: TGTGCCAGCAGCCCAAGGACAGGGGATAGCAATCAGCCCCAGCATTTT.

This chain joins TRBV19 and TRBJ1-5; D is ambiguous. The CDR3 totals 18 residues. Germline CDR1 LNHDA, CDR2 SQIVND (reference sequence). V lost 6 bases to trimming and J lost 5 bases, with 26 bases between them. CDR3: CASRVGFGGGGDYQPQHF. The CDR3 DNA reads TGTGCCAGTAGAGTTGGGTTTGGAGGAGGCGGGGATTATCAGCCCCAGCATTTT.

The chain couples TRBV6-4 to TRBJ1-2, with 7 bases identical to TRBD1. This CDR3 has 13 amino acids. Germline CDR1 reads MRHNA; CDR2 reads SNTAGT. Trimming took 2 bases from V and 8 from J; bases not matched to a gene: 5. The CDR3 coding sequence is TGTGCCAGCAGTGACAGGGACAGCCTAGGCTACACCTTC. It translates to CASSDRDSLGYTF.

V and J are TRBV4-3 and TRBJ1-1; D is undetermined. This CDR3 is 13 amino acids long. Germline loops: CDR1 LGHNA, CDR2 YSLEER. V shed 4 bases and J shed 7 bases, with 13 bases lying between them. The CDR3 DNA reads TGCGCCAGCAGCCTGACCAATCCGGGTGAAGCTTTCTTT. This encodes CASSLTNPGEAFF.

This clone was recorded only once. The J gene is TRBJ1-6, the V gene TRBV27; D uncertain. Looked up from germline, CDR1 is MNHEY and CDR2 is SMNVEV (reference sequence). V was clipped by 5 bases and J by 4 bases, with 15 bases between them. The CDR3 has 16 amino acids. CDR3 amino acids: CASSNRRQSYNSPLHF. As DNA, the CDR3 is TGTGCCAGCAGTAACAGACGGCAGTCTTATAATTCACCCCTCCACTTT.

V is TRBV5-4 and J is TRBJ1-4, with a tentative D call TRBD1 (5 bases). There are 14 residues in the CDR3. Germline V gene data show CDR1 as SGHNT and CDR2 as YYREEE (reference sequence). Between the trimmed V and J ends, which lost 0 bases and 8 bases, there was a span of 11 bases. The CDR3 region is CASSLESGGEKLFF. DNA of the CDR3: TGTGCCAGCAGCTTGGAGTCCGGGGGGGAAAAACTGTTTTTT.

V is TRBV5-1 and J is TRBJ1-6; D is unresolved. CDR1 and CDR2 (germline): SGHRS, YFSETQ. The CDR3 spans 12 residues. The V gene lost 0 bases and the J gene lost 12 bases, with 7 bases spanning the gap. The DNA of the CDR3 is TGCGCCAGCAGCTTGGGCGTTGAACCCCTCCACTTT. Residues: CASSLGVEPLHF.

V and J are TRBV15 and TRBJ1-1; D gene uncertain. The CDR3 has 11 residues. Trimming removed 0 bases at V and 7 bases at J, with 3 bases between. Germline V CDR1 and CDR2: LNHNV, YYDKDF (reference sequence). CDR3 sequence: CATSRDLEAFF. CDR3 nucleotide sequence: TGTGCCACCAGCAGAGACCTTGAAGCTTTCTTT.

The rearrangement uses TRBV6-5 and TRBJ1-5; D remains unclear. The CDR3 has 14 amino acids. V was clipped by 5 bases and J by 4 bases, with 12 bases between them. Germline V lookup: CDR1 MNHEY, CDR2 SVGAGI. The CDR3: CASSPDNPNQPQHF. The CDR3 DNA reads TGTGCCAGCAGTCCTGACAACCCTAATCAGCCCCAGCATTTT.

The table lists this clone with a count of one. The chain joins TRBV7-9 to TRBJ2-5, with 7 positions matching TRBD1. V gave up 5 bases and J gave up 5 bases; unmatched junction bases: 14. The CDR3 is made up of 16 amino acids. The germline V gene has CDR1 SEHNR and CDR2 FQNEAQ (reference sequence). In DNA, the CDR3 is TGTGCCAGCAGCCCAAACTTGCTACAGGGGAAGGAGACCCAGTACTTC. Translation: CASSPNLLQGKETQYF.

The rearrangement joins TRBV2 to TRBJ1-2; unclear D gene. CDR1 and CDR2 (germline): SNHLY, FYNNEI. The germline V and J ends were trimmed by 7 bases and 0 bases, with 12 bases remaining between them. The CDR3 length is 14 residues. The DNA of the CDR3 is TGTGCCAGCATAAGAGGTTCAGCTAACTATGGCTACACCTTC. Translation: CASIRGSANYGYTF.

The CDR3 DNA reads as TGTGCCAGCAGCTTAGATTCCGGGAAATGGGAGACCCAGTACTTC. Translated: CASSLDSGKWETQYF. V is TRBV11-2 and J is TRBJ2-5; D perhaps matches TRBD2 (5 bases). CDR1 SGHAT and CDR2 FQNNGV come from the germline V gene. With 0 bases removed from V and 5 bases from J, the gap between germline ends came to 13 bases. CDR3 size: 15 residues.

This clone was counted many times. CDR3 region: CASSLDPRRRTNQPQHF. The CDR3 coding sequence is TGTGCCAGCAGCTTAGACCCGCGGCGAAGGACTAATCAGCCCCAGCATTTT. The chain couples TRBV7-7 to TRBJ1-5, with D hard to call. The CDR3 length is 17 residues. Germline CDR1 is SSHAT and CDR2 is FNYEAQ (reference sequence). Deletions cut 1 base from V and 4 bases from J, with 17 bases between.

The chain links TRBV7-8 to TRBJ2-3, with 10 bases identical to TRBD2. The trim removed 2 bases at V and 6 bases at J, leaving 2 bases unmatched. CDR3 length equals 14 residues. Germline V gene data show CDR1 as SGHVS and CDR2 as FQNEAQ. As DNA, the CDR3 is TGTGCCAGCAGCTTACTAGCGGGAGTGGATACGCAGTATTTT. It codes for CASSLLAGVDTQYF.

The chain combines TRBV28 with TRBJ1-1, with TRBD1 identical over 8 bases. The CDR3 has 14 amino acids. The germline V gene encodes CDR1 MDHEN and CDR2 SYDVKM. The ends lost 3 bases at V and 9 bases at J; junction bases unmatched: 9. The CDR3 DNA follows: TGTGCCAGCAGTTTCCCGGACAGGGTTAAACAAGCTTTCTTT. Translation gives CASSFPDRVKQAFF.

The chain couples TRBV5-1 to TRBJ1-4, with D uncertain. V was pared by 0 bases and J by 6 bases, with 9 bases between. The CDR3 has 14 residues. Germline values: CDR1 SGHRS, CDR2 YFSETQ. The CDR3 protein is CASSLDSGDEKLFF. The CDR3 DNA follows: TGCGCCAGCAGCTTGGATTCGGGAGATGAAAAACTGTTTTTT.

J is TRBJ2-3 and V is TRBV6-5; 9 bases are shared with TRBD1. The CDR3 runs 13 residues. The ends lost 6 bases at V and 4 bases at J; junction bases unmatched: 2. Germline CDR1 MNHEY, CDR2 SVGAGI. CDR3 loop: CASRGQGADTQYF. CDR3 in DNA: TGTGCCAGCAGGGGACAGGGAGCAGATACGCAGTATTTT.

The V and J genes are TRBV7-6 and TRBJ2-1; 9 bases align to TRBD2. Germline lookup yields CDR1 SGHVS and CDR2 FNYEAQ. The CDR3 covers 15 residues. V was pared by 5 bases and J by 6 bases, with 8 bases of the junction left unmatched. The chain's CDR3 is CASSLRGGRANEQFF. The CDR3 DNA is TGTGCCAGCAGCCTTAGGGGCGGGAGGGCCAATGAGCAGTTCTTC.

This rearrangement joins TRBV4-3 to TRBJ1-5; weak D call: TRBD1 (6 bases). CDR3 length: 13 residues. Trimming took 6 bases from V and 6 from J, leaving 12 bases between them. Germline loops: CDR1 LGHNA, CDR2 YSLEER. CDR3 DNA: TGCGCCAGCAGTGACAGGATAGGTCAGCCCCAGCATTTT. Its protein is CASSDRIGQPQHF.

This chain connects TRBV7-6 to TRBJ2-2; 9 bases are a match to TRBD2. Germline CDR1 SGHVS, CDR2 FNYEAQ. CDR3 length equals 16 residues. Trimming cost V 5 bases and J 4 bases; bases outside gene matches: 8. The CDR3 is CASSQSGRRGTGELFF. CDR3 DNA: TGTGCCAGCAGCCAAAGCGGGAGGCGCGGCACCGGGGAGCTGTTTTTT.

The V and J genes are TRBV3-1 (or the pseudogene TRBV3-2) and TRBJ2-7; the match to TRBD2 covers 11 bases. The CDR3 is 15 amino acids. The germline V gene encodes CDR1 LGHDT and CDR2 YNNKEL (reference sequence). V lost 5 bases and J lost 0; bases outside the gene matches: 3. The CDR3 sequence: CASSDSGRASYEQYF. CDR3 DNA: TGTGCCAGCAGCGATAGCGGGAGGGCCTCCTACGAGCAGTACTTC.

The rearrangement uses TRBV5-4 and TRBJ2-2; 11 bases map to TRBD2. This CDR3 contains 17 residues. J gave up 6 bases and V 5 bases, and 12 bases lay outside the gene matches. CDR1 is SGHNT and CDR2 is YYREEE in the germline V gene (reference sequence). The CDR3: CASSSHSGRAGAGELFF. In DNA form, the CDR3 reads TGTGCCAGCAGTTCACATAGCGGGAGGGCCGGAGCCGGGGAGCTGTTTTTT.

The chain recombines TRBV7-9 with TRBJ1-1, with D maybe TRBD1 (6 bases). Germline V gene lookup returns CDR1 SEHNR and CDR2 FQNEAQ (reference sequence). Between the trimmed V and J ends, which lost 5 bases and 0 bases, there was a span of 19 bases. The CDR3 has 17 amino acids. This CDR3 reads CASSPYGQGRLNTEAFF. The CDR3 DNA sequence: TGTGCCAGCAGCCCTTACGGGCAGGGGCGTTTGAACACTGAAGCTTTCTTT.